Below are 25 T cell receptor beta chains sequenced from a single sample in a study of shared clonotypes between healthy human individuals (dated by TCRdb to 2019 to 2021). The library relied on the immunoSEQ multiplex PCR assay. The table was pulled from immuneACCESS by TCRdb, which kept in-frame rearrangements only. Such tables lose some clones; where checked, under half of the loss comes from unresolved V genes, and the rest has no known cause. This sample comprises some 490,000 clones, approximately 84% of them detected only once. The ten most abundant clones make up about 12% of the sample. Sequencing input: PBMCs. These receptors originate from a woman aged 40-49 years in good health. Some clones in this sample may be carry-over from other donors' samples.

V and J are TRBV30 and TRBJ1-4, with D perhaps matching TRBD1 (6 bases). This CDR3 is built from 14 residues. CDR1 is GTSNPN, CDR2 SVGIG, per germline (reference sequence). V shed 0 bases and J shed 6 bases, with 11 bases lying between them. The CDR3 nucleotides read TGTGCCTGGAGTGTGGGCGGGGGCGATGAAAAACTGTTTTTT. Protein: CAWSVGGGDEKLFF.

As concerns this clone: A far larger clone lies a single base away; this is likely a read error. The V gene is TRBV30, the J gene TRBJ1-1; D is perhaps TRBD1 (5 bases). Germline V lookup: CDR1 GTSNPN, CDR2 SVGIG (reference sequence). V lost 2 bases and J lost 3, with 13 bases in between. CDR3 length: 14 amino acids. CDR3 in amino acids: CAWSHRYGDTEAFF. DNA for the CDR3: TGTGCCTGGAGTCACAGGTACGGGGACACTGAAGCTTTCTTT.

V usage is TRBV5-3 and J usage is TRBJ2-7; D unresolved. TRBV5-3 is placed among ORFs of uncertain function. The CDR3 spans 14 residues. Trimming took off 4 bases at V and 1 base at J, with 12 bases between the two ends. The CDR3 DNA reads TGTGCCAGAAGCCAAAAAAGCCCTTCCTACGAGCAGTACTTC. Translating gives CARSQKSPSYEQYF.

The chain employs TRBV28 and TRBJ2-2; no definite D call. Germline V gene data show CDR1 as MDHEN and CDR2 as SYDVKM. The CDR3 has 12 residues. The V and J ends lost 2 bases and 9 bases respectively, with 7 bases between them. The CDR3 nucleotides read TGTGCCAGCAGTTTACCCGACTGGGAGCTGTTTTTT. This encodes CASSLPDWELFF.

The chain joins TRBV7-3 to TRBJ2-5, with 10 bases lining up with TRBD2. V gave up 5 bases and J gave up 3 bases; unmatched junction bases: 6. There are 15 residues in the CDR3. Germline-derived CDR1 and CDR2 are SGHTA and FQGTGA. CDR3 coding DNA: TGTGCCAGCAGCCCTCGGACTAGCGGCGAAGAGACCCAGTACTTC. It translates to CASSPRTSGEETQYF.

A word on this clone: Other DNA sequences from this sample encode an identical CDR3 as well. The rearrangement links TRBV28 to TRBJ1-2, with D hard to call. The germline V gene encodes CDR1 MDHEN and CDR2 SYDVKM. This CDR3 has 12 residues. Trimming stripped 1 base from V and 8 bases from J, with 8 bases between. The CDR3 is CASSLSGSGYTF. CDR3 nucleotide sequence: TGTGCCAGCAGTTTATCTGGGAGCGGCTACACCTTC.

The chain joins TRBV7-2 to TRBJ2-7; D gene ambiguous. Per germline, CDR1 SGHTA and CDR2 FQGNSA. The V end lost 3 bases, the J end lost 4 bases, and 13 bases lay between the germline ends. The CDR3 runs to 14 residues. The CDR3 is CASSLSGGRYEQYF. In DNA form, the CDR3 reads TGTGCCAGCAGCTTGTCCGGCGGACGGTACGAGCAGTACTTC.

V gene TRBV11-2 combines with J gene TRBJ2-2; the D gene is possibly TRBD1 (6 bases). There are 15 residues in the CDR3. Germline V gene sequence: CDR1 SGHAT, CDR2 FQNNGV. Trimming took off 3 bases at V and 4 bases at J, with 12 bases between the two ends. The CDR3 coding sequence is TGTGCCAGCAGCTTCCTCGACAGGCGCACCGGGGAGCTGTTTTTT. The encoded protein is CASSFLDRRTGELFF.

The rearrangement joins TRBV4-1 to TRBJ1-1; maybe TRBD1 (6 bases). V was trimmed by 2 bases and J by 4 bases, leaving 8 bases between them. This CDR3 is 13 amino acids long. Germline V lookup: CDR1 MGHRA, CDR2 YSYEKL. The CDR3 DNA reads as TGCGCCAGCAGCCAAAGGGGGGGCACTGAAGCTTTCTTT. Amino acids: CASSQRGGTEAFF.

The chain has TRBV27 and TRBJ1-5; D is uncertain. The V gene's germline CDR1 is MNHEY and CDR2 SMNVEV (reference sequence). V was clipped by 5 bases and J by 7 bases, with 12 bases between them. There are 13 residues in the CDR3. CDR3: CASSAQVGQPQHF. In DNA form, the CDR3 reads TGTGCCAGCAGTGCCCAGGTAGGCCAGCCCCAGCATTTT.

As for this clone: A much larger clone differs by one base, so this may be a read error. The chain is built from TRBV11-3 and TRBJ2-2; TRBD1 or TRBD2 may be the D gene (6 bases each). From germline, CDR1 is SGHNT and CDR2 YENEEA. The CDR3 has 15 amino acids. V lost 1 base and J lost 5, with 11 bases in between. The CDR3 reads CASSLGGAGTGELFF. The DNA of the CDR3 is TGTGCCAGCAGCTTAGGGGGGGCAGGGACCGGGGAGCTGTTTTTT.

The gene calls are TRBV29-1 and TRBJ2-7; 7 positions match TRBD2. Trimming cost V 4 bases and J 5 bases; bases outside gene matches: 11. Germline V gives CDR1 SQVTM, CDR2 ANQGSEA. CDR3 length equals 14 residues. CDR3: CSVASRLASNEQYF. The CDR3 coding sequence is TGCAGCGTTGCCTCGAGACTAGCTAGCAACGAGCAGTACTTC.

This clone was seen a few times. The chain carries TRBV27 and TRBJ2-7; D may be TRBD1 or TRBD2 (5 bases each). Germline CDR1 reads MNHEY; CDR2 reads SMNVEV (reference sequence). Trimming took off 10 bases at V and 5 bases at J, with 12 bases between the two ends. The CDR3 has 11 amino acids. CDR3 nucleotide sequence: TGTGCCACCGGTCAGGGAGACGAGCAGTACTTC. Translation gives CATGQGDEQYF.

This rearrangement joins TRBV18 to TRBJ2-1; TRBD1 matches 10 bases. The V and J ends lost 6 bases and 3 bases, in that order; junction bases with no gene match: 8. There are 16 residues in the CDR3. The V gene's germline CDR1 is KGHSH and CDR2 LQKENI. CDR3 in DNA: TGTGCCAGCTCGCGAAGCCGGGACAGGGGCTACAATGAGCAGTTCTTC. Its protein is CASSRSRDRGYNEQFF.

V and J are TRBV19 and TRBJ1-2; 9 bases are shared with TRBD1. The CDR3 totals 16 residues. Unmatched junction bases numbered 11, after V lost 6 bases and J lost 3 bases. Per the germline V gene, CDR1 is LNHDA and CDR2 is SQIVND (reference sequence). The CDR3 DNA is TGTGCCAGTAGCCCCGGACAGGGGTGGAGGGACTATGGCTACACCTTC. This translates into CASSPGQGWRDYGYTF. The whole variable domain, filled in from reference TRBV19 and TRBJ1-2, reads DGGITQSPKYLFRKEGQNVTLSCEQNLNHDAMYWYRQDPGQGLRLIYYSQIVNDFQKGDIAEGYSVSREKKESFPLTVTSAQKNPTAFYLCASSPGQGWRDYGYTFGSGTRLTVV.

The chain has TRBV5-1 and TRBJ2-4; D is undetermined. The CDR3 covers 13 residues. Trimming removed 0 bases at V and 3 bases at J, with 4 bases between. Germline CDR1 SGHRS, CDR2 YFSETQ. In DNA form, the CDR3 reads TGCGCCAGCAGCTTGGAGAGCAAAAACATTCAGTACTTC. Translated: CASSLESKNIQYF.

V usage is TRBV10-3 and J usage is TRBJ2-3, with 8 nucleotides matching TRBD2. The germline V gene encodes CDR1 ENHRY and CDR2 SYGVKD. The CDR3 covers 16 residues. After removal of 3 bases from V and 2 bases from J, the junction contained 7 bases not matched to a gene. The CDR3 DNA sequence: TGTGCCATCAGTGACCTCAGCGGGAGAGCCACAGATACGCAGTATTTT. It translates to CAISDLSGRATDTQYF.

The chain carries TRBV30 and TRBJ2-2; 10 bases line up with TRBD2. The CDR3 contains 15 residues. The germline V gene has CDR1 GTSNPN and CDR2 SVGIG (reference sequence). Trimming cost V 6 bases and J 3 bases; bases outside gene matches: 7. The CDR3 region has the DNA TGTGCCTGCCACCTAGCGGGAGTGGACACCGGGGAGCTGTTTTTT. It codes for CACHLAGVDTGELFF.

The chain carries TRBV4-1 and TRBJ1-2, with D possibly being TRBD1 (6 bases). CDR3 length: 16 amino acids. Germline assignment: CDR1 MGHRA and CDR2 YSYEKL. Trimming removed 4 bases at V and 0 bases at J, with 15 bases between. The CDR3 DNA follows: TGCGCCAGCAGCCGACTACCCGGGACAACTAACTATGGCTACACCTTC. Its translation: CASSRLPGTTNYGYTF.

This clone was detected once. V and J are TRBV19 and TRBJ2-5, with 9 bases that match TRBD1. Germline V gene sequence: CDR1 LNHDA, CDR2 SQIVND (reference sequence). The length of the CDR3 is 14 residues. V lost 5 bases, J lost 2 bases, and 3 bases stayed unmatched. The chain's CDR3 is CASSLGQGQETQYF. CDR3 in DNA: TGTGCCAGTAGTCTAGGACAGGGGCAAGAGACCCAGTACTTC. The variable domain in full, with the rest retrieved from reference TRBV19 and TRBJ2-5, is DGGITQSPKYLFRKEGQNVTLSCEQNLNHDAMYWYRQDPGQGLRLIYYSQIVNDFQKGDIAEGYSVSREKKESFPLTVTSAQKNPTAFYLCASSLGQGQETQYFGPGTRLLVL.

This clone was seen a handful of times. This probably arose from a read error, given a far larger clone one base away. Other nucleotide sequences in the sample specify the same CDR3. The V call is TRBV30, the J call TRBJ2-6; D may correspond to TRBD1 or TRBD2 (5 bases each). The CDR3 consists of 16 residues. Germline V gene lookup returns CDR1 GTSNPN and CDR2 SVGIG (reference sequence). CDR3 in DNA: TGTGCCTGGAGTGTTACGGGGTTCTCTGGGGCCAACGTACTGACTTTC. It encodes CAWSVTGFSGANVLTF.

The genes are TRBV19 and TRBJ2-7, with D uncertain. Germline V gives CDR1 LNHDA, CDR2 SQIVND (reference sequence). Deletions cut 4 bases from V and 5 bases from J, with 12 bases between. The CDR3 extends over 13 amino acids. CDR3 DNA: TGTGCCAGTAGTACCCTTTTTCGGGACGAGCAGTACTTC. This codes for CASSTLFRDEQYF. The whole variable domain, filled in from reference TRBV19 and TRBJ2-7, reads DGGITQSPKYLFRKEGQNVTLSCEQNLNHDAMYWYRQDPGQGLRLIYYSQIVNDFQKGDIAEGYSVSREKKESFPLTVTSAQKNPTAFYLCASSTLFRDEQYFGPGTRLTVT.

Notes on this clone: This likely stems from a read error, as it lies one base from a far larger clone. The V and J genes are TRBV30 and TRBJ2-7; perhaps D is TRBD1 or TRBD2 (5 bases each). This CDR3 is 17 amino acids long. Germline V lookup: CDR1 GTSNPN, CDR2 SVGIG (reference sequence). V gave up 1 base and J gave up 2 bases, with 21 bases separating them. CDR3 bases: TGTGCCTGGAGTGGGGACCACGGGACGTTAAGACCCTACGAGCAGTACTTC. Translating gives CAWSGDHGTLRPYEQYF.

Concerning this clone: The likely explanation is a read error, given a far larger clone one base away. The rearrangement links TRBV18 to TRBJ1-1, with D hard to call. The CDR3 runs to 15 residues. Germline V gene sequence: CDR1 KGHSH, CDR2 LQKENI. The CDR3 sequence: CVSSPREIAATEAFF. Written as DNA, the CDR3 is TGTGTCAGCTCACCAAGGGAGATCGCCGCTACTGAAGCTTTCTTT. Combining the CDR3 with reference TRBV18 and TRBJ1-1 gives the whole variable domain NAGVMQNPRHLVRRRGQEARLRCSPMKGHSHVYWYRQLPEEGLKFMVYLQKENIIDESGMPKERFSAEFPKEGPSILRIQQVVRGDSAAYFCVSSPREIAATEAFFGQGTRLTVV.

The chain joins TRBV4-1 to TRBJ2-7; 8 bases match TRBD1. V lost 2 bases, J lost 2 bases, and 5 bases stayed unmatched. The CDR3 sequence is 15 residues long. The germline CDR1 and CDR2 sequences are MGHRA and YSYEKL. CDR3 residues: CASSQTPGQAYEQYF. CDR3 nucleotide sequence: TGCGCCAGCAGCCAAACGCCGGGACAGGCCTACGAGCAGTACTTC.